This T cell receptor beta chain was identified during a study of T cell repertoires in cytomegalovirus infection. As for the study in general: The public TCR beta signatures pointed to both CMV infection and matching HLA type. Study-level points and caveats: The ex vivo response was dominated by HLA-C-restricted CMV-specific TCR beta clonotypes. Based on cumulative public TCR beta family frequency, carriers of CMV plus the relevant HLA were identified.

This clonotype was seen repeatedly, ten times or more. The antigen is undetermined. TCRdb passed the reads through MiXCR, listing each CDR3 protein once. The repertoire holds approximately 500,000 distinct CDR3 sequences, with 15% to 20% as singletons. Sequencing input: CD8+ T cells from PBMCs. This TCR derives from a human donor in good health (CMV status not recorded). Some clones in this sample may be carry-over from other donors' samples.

The CDR3 bases are TGTGCCAGCAGCCCTCTGACAGGGCCGAACACTGAAGCTTTCTTT. It specifies CASSPLTGPNTEAFF. The V and J genes are TRBV7-9 and TRBJ1-1, with 7 positions matching TRBD1. V was pared by 5 bases and J by 1 base, with 7 bases of the junction left unmatched. Germline V gene data show CDR1 as SEHNR and CDR2 as FQNEAQ (reference sequence). This CDR3 spans 15 amino acids.